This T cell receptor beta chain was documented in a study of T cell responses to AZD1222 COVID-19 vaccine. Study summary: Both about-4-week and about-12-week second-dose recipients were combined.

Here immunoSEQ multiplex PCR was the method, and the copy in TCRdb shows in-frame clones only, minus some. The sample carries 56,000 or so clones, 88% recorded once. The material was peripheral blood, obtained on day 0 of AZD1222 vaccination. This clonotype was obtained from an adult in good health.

CDR3 nucleotide sequence: TGTGCCAGCAGGTCGAGACAGGGGAACGAAAAACTGTTTTTT. Its translation is CASRSRQGNEKLFF. The chain recombines TRBV7-9 with TRBJ1-4, with 8 bases fitting TRBD1. V gave up 6 bases and J gave up 8 bases; unmatched junction bases: 8. This CDR3 is built from 14 residues. Germline V gives CDR1 SEHNR, CDR2 FQNEAQ (reference sequence).